The T cell receptor beta chain described here comes from a study of CD8 T cells in Susac syndrome (dated by TCRdb to the late 2010s). About the investigation overall: Whether CD8+ T cell activation and differentiation in Susac syndrome was antigen driven was tested using repertoire sequencing.

What the study reported, not specific to this receptor: The TCR sequencing and HLA analysis was acknowledged to have included a relatively small number of individuals.

Peripheral blood CD8+ and CD4+ T cells from healthy donors, Susac syndrome patients and multiple sclerosis patients were profiled by high-throughput TCR beta sequencing. The multiple sclerosis controls were treatment-naive patients whose relapsing-remitting disease, either stable or active, fulfilled the revised McDonald criteria. CD8+ TEMRA cells were enriched by FACS, while bulk CD8+ and CD4+ T cells were purified by magnetic negative isolation. Blood was drawn into EDTA tubes, processed within 24 hours, and PBMCs were isolated by density gradient centrifugation. PBMCs intended for TCR sequencing were cryopreserved in liquid nitrogen and were subsequently thawed in a 37 degrees C water bath. The sorted or isolated CD4+, CD8+ and CD8+ TEMRA cells had a purity of 90% or higher. Including cysteine and phenylalanine, the CDR3 has 13 amino acids. Here the CDR3 DNA is all that survives: 39 bases in frame from base 1. According to the germline V gene (reference sequence), CDR1 reads LNHDA and CDR2 reads SQIVND. V sheds 6 bases and J sheds 5 bases, leaving 14 bases between their ends.

RNA was extracted using the RNeasy kit, and roughly 0.5 to 1 ug of the RNA was reverse transcribed with random hexamers. TCR beta CDR3 regions were amplified with the immunoSEQ multiplex PCR assay covering 54 Vbeta and 13 Jbeta segments. To correct PCR amplification bias, a synthetic template baseline was used for both primer optimization and computational correction. In the source study's methods: Reads were assigned to V, D and J genes according to IMGT and analyzed in immunoSEQ Analyzer, with only productive sequences retained. Clonality was calculated as one minus the Shannon entropy normalized by log2 of the number of productive unique sequences. For each patient and control, public and private clones were evaluated within the 100 most prevalent clones. Susac-specific clones were defined as absent from healthy and MS cohorts, 1052 published viral clones and other ImmuneACCESS disease sequences. TCRdb took the public reads, trimmed them with fastp at Q25, ran MiXCR for clone calling and kept in-frame beta chains. One record per CDR3 amino acid sequence lists the most common genes and DNA. The authors' filters were not applied to this entry. This sample is represented by roughly 170,000 distinct CDR3 sequences; under 95% of them were singletons. The ten largest clonotypes hold roughly 0.097% of the sample.

Concerning this clonotype: Its cognate antigen has yet to be identified. No much larger clone is present one base from it, and per-base qualities are unavailable.

The V gene is TRBV19 and the J gene is TRBJ2-7; perhaps TRBD2 is the D gene, with 7 bases matching. The sequencing input was CD4+ T cells from PBMCs. The receptor comes from a human donor with multiple sclerosis. The DNA is as follows: TGTGCCAGTAGGAGCCGGGGGGCCAACGAGCAGTACTTC. It encodes CASRSRGANEQYF.